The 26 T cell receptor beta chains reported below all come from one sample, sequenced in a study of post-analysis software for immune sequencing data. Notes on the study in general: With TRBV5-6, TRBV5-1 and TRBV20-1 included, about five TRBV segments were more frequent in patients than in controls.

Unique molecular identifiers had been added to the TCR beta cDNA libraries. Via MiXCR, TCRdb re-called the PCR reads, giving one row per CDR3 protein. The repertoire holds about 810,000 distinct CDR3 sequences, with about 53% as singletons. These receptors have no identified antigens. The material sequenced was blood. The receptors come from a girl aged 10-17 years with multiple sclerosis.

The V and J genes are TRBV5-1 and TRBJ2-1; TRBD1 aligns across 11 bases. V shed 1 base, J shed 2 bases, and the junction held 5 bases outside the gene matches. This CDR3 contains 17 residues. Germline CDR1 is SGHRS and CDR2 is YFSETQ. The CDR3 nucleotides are TGCGCCAGCAGCTTGAGGGACAGGGGGTGGACCTACAATGAGCAGTTCTTC. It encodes CASSLRDRGWTYNEQFF.

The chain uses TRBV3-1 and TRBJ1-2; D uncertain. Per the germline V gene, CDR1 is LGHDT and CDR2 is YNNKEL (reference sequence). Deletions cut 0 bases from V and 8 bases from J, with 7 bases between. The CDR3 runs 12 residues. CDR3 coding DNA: TGTGCCAGCAGCCAAGATTTTTGGGGCTACACCTTC. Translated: CASSQDFWGYTF.

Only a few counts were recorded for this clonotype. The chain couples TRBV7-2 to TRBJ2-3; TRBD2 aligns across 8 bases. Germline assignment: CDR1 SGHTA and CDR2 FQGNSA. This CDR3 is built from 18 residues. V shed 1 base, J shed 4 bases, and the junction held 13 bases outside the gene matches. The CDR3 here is CASSLERGGVPRPDTQYF. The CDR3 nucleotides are TGTGCCAGCAGCTTAGAACGGGGGGGCGTACCCCGGCCAGATACGCAGTATTTT.

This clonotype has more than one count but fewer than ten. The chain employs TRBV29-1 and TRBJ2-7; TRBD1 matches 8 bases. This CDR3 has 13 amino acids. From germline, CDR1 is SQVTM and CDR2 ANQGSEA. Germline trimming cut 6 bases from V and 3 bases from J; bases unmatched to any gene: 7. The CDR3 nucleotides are TGCAGCGTCCGACAGGGGCTCCTCTACGAGCAGTACTTC. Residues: CSVRQGLLYEQYF.

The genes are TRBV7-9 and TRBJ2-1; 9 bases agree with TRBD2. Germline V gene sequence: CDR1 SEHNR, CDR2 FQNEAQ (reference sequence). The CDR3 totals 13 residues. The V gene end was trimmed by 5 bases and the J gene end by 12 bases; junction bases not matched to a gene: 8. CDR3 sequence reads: CASSPRLAALQFF. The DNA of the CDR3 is TGTGCCAGCAGCCCCCGACTAGCGGCCCTGCAGTTCTTC. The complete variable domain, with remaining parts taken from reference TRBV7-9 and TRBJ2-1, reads DTGVSQNPRHKITKRGQNVTFRCDPISEHNRLYWYRQTLGQGPEFLTYFQNEAQLEKSRLLSDRFSAERPKGSFSTLEIQRTEQGDSAMYLCASSPRLAALQFFGPGTRLTVL.

CDR3: CASSQLARRDTQYF. The CDR3 region has the DNA TGTGCCAGCAGCCAACTAGCGAGGAGAGATACGCAGTATTTT. This chain uses TRBV14 with TRBJ2-3; D perhaps matches TRBD2 (6 bases). CDR3 length: 14 amino acids. Trimming left V 2 bases short and J 5 bases short, with 11 bases between. The germline CDR1 and CDR2 sequences are SGHDN and FVKESK. The full variable domain, in which reference TRBV14 and TRBJ2-3 provide the parts outside the CDR3, is EAGVTQFPSHSVIEKGQTVTLRCDPISGHDNLYWYRRVMGKEIKFLLHFVKESKQDESGMPNNRFLAERTGGTYSTLKVQPAELEDSGVYFCASSQLARRDTQYFGPGTRLTVL.

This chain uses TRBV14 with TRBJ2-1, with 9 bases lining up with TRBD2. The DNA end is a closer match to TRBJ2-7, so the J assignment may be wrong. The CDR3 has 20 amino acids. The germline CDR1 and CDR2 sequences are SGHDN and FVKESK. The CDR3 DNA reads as TGTGCCAGCAGCCAAGATGTCATGAGAGCGGGAGGCGCTTCCTACAATGAGCAGTACTTC. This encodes CASSQDVMRAGGASYNEQYF.

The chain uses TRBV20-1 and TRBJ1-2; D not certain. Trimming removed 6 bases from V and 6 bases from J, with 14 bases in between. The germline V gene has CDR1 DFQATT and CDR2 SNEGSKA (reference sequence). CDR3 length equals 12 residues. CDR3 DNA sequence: TGCAGTGCCTTGGAAGGGAGGGATGGCTACACCTTC. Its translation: CSALEGRDGYTF.

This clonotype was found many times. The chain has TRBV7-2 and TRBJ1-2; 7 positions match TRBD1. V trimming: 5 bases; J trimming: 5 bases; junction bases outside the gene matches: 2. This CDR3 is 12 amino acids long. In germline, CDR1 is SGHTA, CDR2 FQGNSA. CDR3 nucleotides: TGTGCCAGCAGCCGACAGGGTTATGGCTACACCTTC. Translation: CASSRQGYGYTF.

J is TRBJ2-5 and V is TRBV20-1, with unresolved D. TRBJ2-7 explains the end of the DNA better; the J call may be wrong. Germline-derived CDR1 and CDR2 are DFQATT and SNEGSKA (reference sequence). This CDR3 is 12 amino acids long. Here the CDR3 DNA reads TGCAGTGCTAGAGATATTCCGTACGAGCAGTACTTC. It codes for CSARDIPYEQYF.

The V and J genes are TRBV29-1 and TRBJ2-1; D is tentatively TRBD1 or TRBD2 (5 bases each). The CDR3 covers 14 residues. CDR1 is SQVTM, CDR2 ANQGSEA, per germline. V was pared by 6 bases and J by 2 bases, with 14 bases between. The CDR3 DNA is TGCAGCGTGTACAGGACTTTGACCTACAATGAGCAGTTCTTC. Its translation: CSVYRTLTYNEQFF.

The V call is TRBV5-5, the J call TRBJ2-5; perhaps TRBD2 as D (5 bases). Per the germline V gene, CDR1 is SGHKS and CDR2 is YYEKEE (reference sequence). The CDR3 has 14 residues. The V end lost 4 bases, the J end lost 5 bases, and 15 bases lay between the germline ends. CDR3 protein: CASSQGGSEETQYF. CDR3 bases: TGTGCCAGCAGCCAAGGAGGCAGCGAGGAGACCCAGTACTTC.

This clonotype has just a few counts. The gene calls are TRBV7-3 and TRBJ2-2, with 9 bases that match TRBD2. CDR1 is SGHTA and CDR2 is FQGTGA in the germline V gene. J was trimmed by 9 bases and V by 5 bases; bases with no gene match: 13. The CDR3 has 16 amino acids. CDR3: CASSPLGVAGVRELFF. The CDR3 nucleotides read TGTGCCAGCAGCCCGCTCGGGGTAGCGGGAGTCAGGGAGCTGTTTTTT.

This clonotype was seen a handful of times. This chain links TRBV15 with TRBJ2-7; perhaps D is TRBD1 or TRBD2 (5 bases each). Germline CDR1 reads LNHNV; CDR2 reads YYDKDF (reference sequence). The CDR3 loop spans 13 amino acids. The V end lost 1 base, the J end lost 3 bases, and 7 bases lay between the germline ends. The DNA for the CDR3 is TGTGCCACCAGCAGAGTGGGGGTCTACGAGCAGTACTTC. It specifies CATSRVGVYEQYF. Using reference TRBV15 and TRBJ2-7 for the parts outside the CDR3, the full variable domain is DAMVIQNPRYQVTQFGKPVTLSCSQTLNHNVMYWYQQKSSQAPKLLFHYYDKDFNNEADTPDNFQSRRPNTSFCFLDIRSPGLGDTAMYLCATSRVGVYEQYFGPGTRLTVT.

The CDR3 here is CASSFTSRPDTQYF. CDR3 DNA: TGCGCCAGCAGCTTTACTAGTAGGCCAGATACGCAGTATTTT. The chain recombines TRBV5-1 with TRBJ2-3; D is perhaps TRBD2 (5 bases). Germline CDR1 SGHRS, CDR2 YFSETQ. V lost 2 bases to trimming and J lost 4 bases, with 11 bases between them. The CDR3 runs 14 residues.

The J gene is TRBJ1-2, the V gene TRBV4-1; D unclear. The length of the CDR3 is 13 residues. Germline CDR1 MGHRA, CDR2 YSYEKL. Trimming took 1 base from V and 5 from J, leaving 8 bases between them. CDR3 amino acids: CASSQGSGYGYTF. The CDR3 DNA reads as TGCGCCAGCAGCCAAGGGTCCGGTTATGGCTACACCTTC.

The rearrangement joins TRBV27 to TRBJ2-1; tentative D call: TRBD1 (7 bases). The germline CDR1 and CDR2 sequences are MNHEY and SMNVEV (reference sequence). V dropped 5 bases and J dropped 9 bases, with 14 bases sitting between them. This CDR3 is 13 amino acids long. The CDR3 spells CASSPNQGGEQFF. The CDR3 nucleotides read TGTGCCAGCAGTCCAAACCAGGGGGGTGAGCAGTTCTTC.

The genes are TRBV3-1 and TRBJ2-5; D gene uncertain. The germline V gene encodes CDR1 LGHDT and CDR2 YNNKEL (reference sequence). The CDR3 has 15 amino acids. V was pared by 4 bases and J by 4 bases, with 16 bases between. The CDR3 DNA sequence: TGTGCCAGCAGCCCCCGTGGCACTCCACGAGAGACCCAGTACTTC. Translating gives CASSPRGTPRETQYF.

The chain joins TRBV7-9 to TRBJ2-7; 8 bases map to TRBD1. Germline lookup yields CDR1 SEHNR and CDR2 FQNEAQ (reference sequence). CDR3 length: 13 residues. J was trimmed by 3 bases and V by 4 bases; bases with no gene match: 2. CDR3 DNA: TGTGCCAGCAGCTCGACAGGGGACTACGAGCAGTACTTC. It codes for CASSSTGDYEQYF.

This chain's CDR3 is CASSPNRSNQPQHF. CDR3 coding DNA: TGTGCCAGCAGCCCTAATCGAAGCAATCAGCCCCAGCATTTT. The chain has TRBV7-2 and TRBJ1-5; D is undetermined. The V and J ends lost 5 bases and 1 base respectively, with 9 bases between them. Germline V CDR1 and CDR2: SGHTA, FQGNSA. This CDR3 comprises 14 residues.

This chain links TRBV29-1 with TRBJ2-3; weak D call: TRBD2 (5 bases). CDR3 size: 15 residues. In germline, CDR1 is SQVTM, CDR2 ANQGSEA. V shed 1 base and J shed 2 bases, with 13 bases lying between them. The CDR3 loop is CSVEVDGLHTDTQYF. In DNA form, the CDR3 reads TGCAGCGTTGAAGTGGACGGACTTCACACAGATACGCAGTATTTT.

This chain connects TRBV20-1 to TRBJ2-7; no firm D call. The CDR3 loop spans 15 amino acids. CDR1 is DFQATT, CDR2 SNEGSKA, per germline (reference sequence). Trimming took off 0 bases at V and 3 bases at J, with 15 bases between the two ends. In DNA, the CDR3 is TGCAGTGCTAGAGACCAACTCCACCCGCTCTACGAGCAGTACTTC. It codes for CSARDQLHPLYEQYF.

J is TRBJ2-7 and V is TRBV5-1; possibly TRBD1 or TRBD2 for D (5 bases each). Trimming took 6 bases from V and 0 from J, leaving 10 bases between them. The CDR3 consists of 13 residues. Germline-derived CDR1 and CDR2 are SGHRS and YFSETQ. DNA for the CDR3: TGCGCCAGCAAGAGGGGTGACTCCTACGAGCAGTACTTC. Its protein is CASKRGDSYEQYF.

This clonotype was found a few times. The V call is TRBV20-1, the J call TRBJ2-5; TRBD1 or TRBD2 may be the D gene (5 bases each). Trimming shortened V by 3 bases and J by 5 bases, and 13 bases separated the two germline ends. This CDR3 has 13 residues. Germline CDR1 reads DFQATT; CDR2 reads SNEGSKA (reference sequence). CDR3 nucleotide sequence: TGCAGTGCTAGGGGGCTAGCATGGGAGACCCAGTACTTC. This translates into CSARGLAWETQYF.

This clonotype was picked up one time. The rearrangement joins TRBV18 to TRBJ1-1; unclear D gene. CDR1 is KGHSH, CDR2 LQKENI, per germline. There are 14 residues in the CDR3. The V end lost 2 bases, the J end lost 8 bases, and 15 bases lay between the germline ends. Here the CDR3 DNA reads TGTGCCAGCTCACCAACCCTAGGTTTTGGGGAAGCTTTCTTT. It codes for CASSPTLGFGEAFF.

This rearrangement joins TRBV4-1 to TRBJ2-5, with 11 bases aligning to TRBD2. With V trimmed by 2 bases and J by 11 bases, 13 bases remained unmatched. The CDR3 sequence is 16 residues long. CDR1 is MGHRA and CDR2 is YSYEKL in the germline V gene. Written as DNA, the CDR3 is TGCGCCAGCAGCCAAACTAGCGGGAGTCGCTACAATGAGCAGTACTTC. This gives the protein CASSQTSGSRYNEQYF.